Listed here is a single T cell receptor (beta chain). No antigen is known for it. CDR3 length equals 15 residues. Looked up from germline, CDR1 is ENHRY and CDR2 is SYGVKD. The ends were cut back, 0 bases at V and 1 base at J, with 9 bases in the middle. These data originate in a study of CD8+ T cells in alopecia areata. The wider study: Treated patients received oral tofacitinib, 5 to 10 mg twice daily.

Extraction of RNA preceded its reverse transcription into cDNA, which served as the sequencing template. Sequencing used immunoSEQ multiplex PCR; TCRdb keeps in-frame clones, though not all of them. The profile covers 110,000 to 150,000 clones, with around three fifths appearing a single time and about 6.8% taken by the ten largest. Broader study findings: Affected scalp, especially in alopecia totalis/universalis, had a higher clonality than normal scalp did.

Specimen: CD4+ T cells sorted from blood, collected at week 0. The V call is TRBV10-3, the J call TRBJ2-5; D unclear. The sequence derives from a human donor with alopecia areata. The CDR3 is CAISESMAVQETQYF. CDR3 in DNA: TGTGCCATCAGTGAGTCGATGGCAGTCCAAGAGACCCAGTACTTC.